The 8 T cell receptor beta chains presented below share a single source sample, sequenced in a study of monozygotic twins with inflammatory bowel disease. TCRdb re-called the 5' RACE reads; every CDR3 protein appears as one record, without DNA. The data include about 93,000 distinct CDR3 sequences; the top ten clones carry approximately 7.4%. Sequencing used blood. These receptors all come from a human donor with ulcerative colitis or Crohn's disease, or a healthy co-twin of an affected twin (not recorded which).

The rearrangement links TRBV5-1 to TRBJ1-1; the D gene TCRdb calls, TRBD1, cannot be checked with no DNA. This CDR3 has 14 residues. The germline gives CDR1 SGHRS, CDR2 YFSETQ. CDR3 sequence: CASSLSGISTEAFF.

J is TRBJ1-5 and V is TRBV12-5; there is no DNA to check the TCRdb D call of TRBD1. CDR1 is LGHNT and CDR2 is FRNRAP in the germline V gene. The CDR3 is 17 residues long. CDR3 protein: CASGLRPLGGSNQPQHF.

The chain employs TRBV9 and TRBJ2-3. Germline V gene data show CDR1 as SGDLS and CDR2 as YYNGEE. CDR3 length: 16 residues. CDR3 loop: CASSVAPITITDTQYF.

The chain combines TRBV10-3 with TRBJ1-5. CDR1 and CDR2 (germline): ENHRY, SYGVKD. There are 15 residues in the CDR3. CDR3: CAISDSGYSNQPQHF.

V is TRBV15 and J is TRBJ2-7; the TRBD2 assignment by TCRdb is unverifiable without DNA. This CDR3 is 17 amino acids long. Germline values: CDR1 LNHNV, CDR2 YYDKDF (reference sequence). The CDR3: CATSRDRSVVLAGEQYF. Based on the CDR3 plus reference TRBV15 and TRBJ2-7, the full variable domain is DAMVIQNPRYQVTQFGKPVTLSCSQTLNHNVMYWYQQKSSQAPKLLFHYYDKDFNNEADTPDNFQSRRPNTSFCFLDIRSPGLGDTAMYLCATSRDRSVVLAGEQYFGPGTRLTVT.

The V call is TRBV6-4, the J call TRBJ2-3. This CDR3 is built from 13 residues. Germline V lookup: CDR1 MRHNA, CDR2 SNTAGT. The chain's CDR3 is CASSDIPTDTQYF.

This rearrangement joins TRBV2 to TRBJ1-2. CDR1 and CDR2 (germline): SNHLY, FYNNEI. The length of the CDR3 is 13 residues. The CDR3 spells CASTVESSYGYTF.

The rearrangement uses TRBV7-2 and TRBJ2-5; lacking DNA, the TRBD2 call made by TCRdb goes unchecked. There are 17 residues in the CDR3. Germline V gene lookup returns CDR1 SGHTA and CDR2 FQGNSA. This CDR3 is CASSLGRANPQQETQYF.